These T cell receptor beta chains were read from a single sample in a study of T cell responses to AZD1222 COVID-19 vaccine. Using immunoSEQ multiplex PCR, the repertoire was profiled, and TCRdb retains in-frame clones only, with some absent. The sample shows 110,000 or so clones, 88% of them seen only once. The sample here was peripheral blood, taken 28 days after the second AZD1222 dose. The origin of the receptors is an adult who received the AZD1222 COVID-19 vaccine. The CDR3 runs from the conserved cysteine through the conserved F or W. The D gene is left open where the match is weak. The listing skips clone size in some rows; elsewhere it reads once, few, many or a size class.

d_call j_call clone_size v_call cdr3_aa cdr3_nt
. TRBJ1-4 . TRBV18 CASSPMSGVSDVKLFF TGTGCCAGCTCACCAATGTCAGGGGTCAGCGATGTAAAACTGTTTTTT
TRBD1 TRBJ1-5 . TRBV12-5 CASGHSDRGFNQPQHF TGTGCTAGTGGTCACTCGGACAGGGGCTTTAATCAGCCCCAGCATTTT
. TRBJ2-5 . TRBV7-2 CASSYLALQETQYF TGTGCCAGCAGCTATCTAGCGCTCCAAGAGACCCAGTACTTC
. TRBJ1-1 . TRBV20-1 CSAARDQAFF TGCAGTGCGGCCCGGGACCAAGCTTTCTTT
. TRBJ1-6 . TRBV5-3 CARRSGSPLHF TGTGCCAGAAGGAGCGGTTCACCCCTCCACTTT
. TRBJ2-2 . TRBV19 CASSIVGGSSTGELFF TGTGCCAGTAGTATAGTTGGGGGGTCGAGCACCGGGGAGCTGTTTTTT
. TRBJ1-2 . TRBV27 CASSYRAANYGYTF TGTGCCAGCAGTTATAGGGCCGCTAACTATGGCTACACCTTC
. TRBJ2-7 . TRBV6-2/TRBV6-3 CASSYSGSGHHYEQYF TGTGCCAGCAGTTACTCAGGGTCGGGACATCACTACGAGCAGTACTTC
. TRBJ1-2 . TRBV2 CASGATGQGGSYGYTF TGTGCCAGCGGAGCAACGGGGCAGGGAGGGTCCTATGGCTACACCTTC
. TRBJ2-1 . TRBV13 CASSLRNEQFF TGTGCCAGCAGCCTCCGAAATGAGCAGTTCTTC
. TRBJ1-1 . TRBV4-3 CASSPLGGSAFF TGCGCCAGCAGCCCGCTAGGGGGGAGCGCTTTCTTT
TRBD2 TRBJ2-7 . TRBV2 CASRSRLAGGLPYEQYF TGTGCCAGCAGATCAAGACTAGCGGGGGGCCTACCCTACGAGCAGTACTTC
TRBD1 TRBJ1-2 few TRBV6-5 CASRAGQKYGYTF TGTGCCAGCAGGGCGGGACAGAAATATGGCTACACCTTC
. TRBJ2-7 . TRBV7-9 CASSLEGGGQYF TGTGCCAGCAGCTTAGAAGGTGGCGGGCAGTACTTC
TRBD1 TRBJ2-7 . TRBV20-1 CSQQGAEQYF TGCAGTCAACAGGGGGCCGAGCAGTACTTC
. TRBJ1-3 . TRBV5-1 CASSLGERRDSGNTIYF TGCGCCAGCAGCTTGGGGGAGAGGAGGGACTCTGGAAACACCATATATTTT
. TRBJ2-1 . TRBV12-5 CASGFVAGHYNEQFF TGTGCTAGTGGTTTTGTGGCAGGGCATTACAATGAGCAGTTCTTC
TRBD1 TRBJ2-5 . TRBV3-1/TRBV3-2 CASSQVGTAQETQYF TGTGCCAGCAGCCAGGTCGGGACAGCCCAAGAGACCCAGTACTTC
. TRBJ1-2 . TRBV5-1 CASSLGTDSNYGYTF TGCGCCAGCAGCTTGGGGACAGATTCTAACTATGGCTACACCTTC
. TRBJ1-1 . TRBV5-5 CASSLLSVGEAFF TGTGCCAGCAGCTTGTTATCAGTTGGGGAAGCTTTCTTT
. TRBJ1-4 . TRBV27 CASSLSRYEKLFF TGTGCCAGCAGTTTATCGCGGTATGAAAAACTGTTTTTT
. TRBJ2-2 once TRBV19 CASPGPYTGELFF TGTGCCAGCCCGGGACCGTACACCGGGGAGCTGTTTTTT
TRBD1 TRBJ1-2 . TRBV5-6 CASSQAGGRPGQGTWGYTF TGTGCCAGCAGCCAGGCCGGGGGGAGACCGGGACAGGGTACCTGGGGCTACACCTTC
. TRBJ1-2 once TRBV5-3 CARSLGPHRVFYGYTF TGTGCCAGAAGCTTGGGACCCCACAGGGTATTTTATGGCTACACCTTC
. TRBJ2-3 . TRBV7-8 CASSGTLAWGDTQYF TGTGCCAGCAGCGGGACCCTAGCGTGGGGAGATACGCAGTATTTT
. TRBJ1-4 . TRBV4-3 CASSQDAAGGGEKLFF TGCGCCAGCAGCCAAGACGCGGCAGGAGGTGGTGAAAAACTGTTTTTT
. TRBJ2-1 . TRBV19 CASTQLQGHEQFF TGTGCCAGTACCCAGCTCCAGGGCCATGAGCAGTTCTTC
. TRBJ1-2 . TRBV27 CASSSGDYGYTF TGTGCCAGCAGTTCCGGGGACTATGGCTACACCTTC
. TRBJ1-3 . TRBV6-2/TRBV6-3 CASSYFPGLGGNTIYF TGTGCCAGCAGTTACTTCCCAGGGTTAGGGGGAAACACCATATATTTT
. TRBJ1-2 . TRBV28 CASSFEGRGSSGYTF TGTGCCAGCAGTTTTGAGGGCAGGGGAAGTTCTGGCTACACCTTC
. TRBJ1-1 few TRBV9 CASSPQDTEAFF TGTGCCAGCAGCCCTCAGGATACTGAAGCTTTCTTT
TRBD2 TRBJ2-5 . TRBV9 CASSVGTSGGPETQYF TGTGCCAGCAGCGTAGGGACTAGCGGGGGGCCAGAGACCCAGTACTTC